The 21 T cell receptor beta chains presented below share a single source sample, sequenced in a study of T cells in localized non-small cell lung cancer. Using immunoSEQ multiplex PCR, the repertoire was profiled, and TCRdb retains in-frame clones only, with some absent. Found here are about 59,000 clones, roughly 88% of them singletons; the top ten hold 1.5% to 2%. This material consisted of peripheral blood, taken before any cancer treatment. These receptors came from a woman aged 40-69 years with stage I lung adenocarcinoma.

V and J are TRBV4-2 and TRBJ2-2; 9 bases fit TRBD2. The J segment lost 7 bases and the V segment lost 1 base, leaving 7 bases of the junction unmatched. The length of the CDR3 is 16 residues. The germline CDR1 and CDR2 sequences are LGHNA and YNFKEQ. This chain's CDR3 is CASSQVRGGAGGELFF. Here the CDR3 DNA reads TGTGCCAGCAGCCAAGTCCGCGGGGGGGCCGGCGGGGAGCTGTTTTTT.

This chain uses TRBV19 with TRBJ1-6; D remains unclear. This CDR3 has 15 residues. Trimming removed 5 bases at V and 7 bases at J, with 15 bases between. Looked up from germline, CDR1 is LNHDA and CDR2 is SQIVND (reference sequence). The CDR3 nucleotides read TGTGCCAGTAGTCCCCCCTTAGCTGCGAATTCACCCCTCCACTTT. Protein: CASSPPLAANSPLHF.

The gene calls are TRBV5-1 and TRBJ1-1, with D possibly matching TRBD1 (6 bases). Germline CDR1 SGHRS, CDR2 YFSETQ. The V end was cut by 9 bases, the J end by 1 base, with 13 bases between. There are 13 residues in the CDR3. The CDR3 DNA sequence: TGCGCCACCTCGGGGGGACAGAACACTGAAGCTTTCTTT. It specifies CATSGGQNTEAFF.

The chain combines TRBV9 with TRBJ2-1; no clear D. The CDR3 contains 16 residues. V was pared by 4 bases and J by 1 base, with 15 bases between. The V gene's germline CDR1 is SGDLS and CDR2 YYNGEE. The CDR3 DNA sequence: TGTGCCAGCAGCCCCATGGGTAAAAGGTCCTACAATGAGCAGTTCTTC. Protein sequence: CASSPMGKRSYNEQFF.

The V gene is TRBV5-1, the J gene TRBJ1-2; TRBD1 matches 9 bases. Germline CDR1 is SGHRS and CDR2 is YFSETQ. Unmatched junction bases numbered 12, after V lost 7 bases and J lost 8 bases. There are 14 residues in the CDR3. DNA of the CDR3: TGCGCCAGCCAAACCCCGGGACAGGGAGGAGGCTACACCTTC. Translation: CASQTPGQGGGYTF. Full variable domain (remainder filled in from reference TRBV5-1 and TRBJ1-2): KAGVTQTPRYLIKTRGQQVTLSCSPISGHRSVSWYQQTPGQGLQFLFEYFSETQRNKGNFPGRFSGRQFSNSRSEMNVSTLELGDSALYLCASQTPGQGGGYTFGSGTRLTVV.

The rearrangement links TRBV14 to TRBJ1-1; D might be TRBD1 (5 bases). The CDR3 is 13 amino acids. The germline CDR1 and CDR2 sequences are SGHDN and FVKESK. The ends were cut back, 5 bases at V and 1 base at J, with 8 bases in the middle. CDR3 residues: CASSKRGNTEAFF. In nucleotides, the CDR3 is TGTGCCAGCAGCAAAAGGGGGAACACTGAAGCTTTCTTT.

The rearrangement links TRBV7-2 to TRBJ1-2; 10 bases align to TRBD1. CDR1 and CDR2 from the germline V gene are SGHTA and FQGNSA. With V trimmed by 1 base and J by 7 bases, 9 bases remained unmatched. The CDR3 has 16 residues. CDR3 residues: CASSLGQGARRGGYTF. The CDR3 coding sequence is TGTGCCAGCAGCTTAGGACAGGGGGCAAGGAGGGGTGGCTACACCTTC.

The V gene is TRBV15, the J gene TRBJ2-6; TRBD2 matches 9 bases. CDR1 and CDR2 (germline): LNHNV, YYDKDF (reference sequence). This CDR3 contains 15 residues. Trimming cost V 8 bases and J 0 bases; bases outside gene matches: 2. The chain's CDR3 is CATGSGSSGANVLTF. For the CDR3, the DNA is TGTGCCACCGGTAGCGGGAGCTCTGGGGCCAACGTCCTGACTTTC.

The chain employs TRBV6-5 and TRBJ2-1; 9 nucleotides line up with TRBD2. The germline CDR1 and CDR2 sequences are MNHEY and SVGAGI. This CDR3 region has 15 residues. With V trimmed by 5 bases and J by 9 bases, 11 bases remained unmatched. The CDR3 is CASSTHGAGGGEQFF. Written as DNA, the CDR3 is TGTGCCAGCAGTACCCACGGAGCGGGGGGTGGTGAGCAGTTCTTC.

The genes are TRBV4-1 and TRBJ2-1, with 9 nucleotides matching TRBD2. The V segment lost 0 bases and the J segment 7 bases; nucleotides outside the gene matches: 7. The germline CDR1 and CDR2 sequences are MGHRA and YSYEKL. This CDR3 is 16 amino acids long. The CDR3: CASSQEVGAGGNEQFF. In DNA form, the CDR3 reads TGCGCCAGCAGCCAAGAGGTGGGAGCGGGAGGTAATGAGCAGTTCTTC.

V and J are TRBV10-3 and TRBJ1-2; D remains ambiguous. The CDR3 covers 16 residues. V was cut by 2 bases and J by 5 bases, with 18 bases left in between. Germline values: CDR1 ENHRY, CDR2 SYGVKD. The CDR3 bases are TGTGCCATCAGTGAGATGGACGGCCGGTCTGGGTATGGCTACACCTTC. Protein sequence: CAISEMDGRSGYGYTF.

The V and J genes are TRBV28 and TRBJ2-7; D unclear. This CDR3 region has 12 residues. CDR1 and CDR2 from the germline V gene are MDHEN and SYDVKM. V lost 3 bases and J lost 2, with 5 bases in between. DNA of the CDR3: TGTGCCAGCAGTTTGGTACCCTACGAGCAGTACTTC. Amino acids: CASSLVPYEQYF. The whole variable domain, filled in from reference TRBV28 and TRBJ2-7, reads DVKVTQSSRYLVKRTGEKVFLECVQDMDHENMFWYRQDPGLGLRLIYFSYDVKMKEKGDIPEGYSVSREKKERFSLILESASTNQTSMYLCASSLVPYEQYFGPGTRLTVT.

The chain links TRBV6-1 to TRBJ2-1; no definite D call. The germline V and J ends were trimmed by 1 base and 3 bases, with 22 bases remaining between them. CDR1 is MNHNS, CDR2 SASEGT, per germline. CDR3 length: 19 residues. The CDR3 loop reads CASSEVGRALAADYNEQFF. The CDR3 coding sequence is TGTGCCAGCAGTGAAGTTGGAAGGGCTTTGGCGGCTGACTACAATGAGCAGTTCTTC.

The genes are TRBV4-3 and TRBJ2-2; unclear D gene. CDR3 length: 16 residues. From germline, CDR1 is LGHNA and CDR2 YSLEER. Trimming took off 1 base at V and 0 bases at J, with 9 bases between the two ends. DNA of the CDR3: TGCGCCAGCAGCCAAGGGTGGGTCGCGAACACCGGGGAGCTGTTTTTT. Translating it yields CASSQGWVANTGELFF.

In DNA form, the CDR3 reads TGTGCCAGCAGTCCCCGGGACAGGCCAGCCTACGAGCAGTACTTC. Translation: CASSPRDRPAYEQYF. The gene calls are TRBV27 and TRBJ2-7, with TRBD1 matching over 8 bases. Looked up from germline, CDR1 is MNHEY and CDR2 is SMNVEV (reference sequence). V trimming: 5 bases; J trimming: 2 bases; junction bases outside the gene matches: 8. CDR3 length equals 15 residues.

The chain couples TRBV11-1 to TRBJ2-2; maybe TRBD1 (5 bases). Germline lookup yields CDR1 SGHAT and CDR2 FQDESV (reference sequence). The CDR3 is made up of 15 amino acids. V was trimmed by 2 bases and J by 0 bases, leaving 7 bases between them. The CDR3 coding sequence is TGTGCCAGCAGCTTATGGACAACGAACACCGGGGAGCTGTTTTTT. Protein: CASSLWTTNTGELFF.

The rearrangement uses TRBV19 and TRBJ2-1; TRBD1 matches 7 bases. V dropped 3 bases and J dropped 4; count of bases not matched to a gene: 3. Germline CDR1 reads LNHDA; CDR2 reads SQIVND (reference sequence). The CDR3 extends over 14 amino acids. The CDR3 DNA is TGTGCCAGTAGTATTGGGGACAGTTACAATGAGCAGTTCTTC. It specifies CASSIGDSYNEQFF.

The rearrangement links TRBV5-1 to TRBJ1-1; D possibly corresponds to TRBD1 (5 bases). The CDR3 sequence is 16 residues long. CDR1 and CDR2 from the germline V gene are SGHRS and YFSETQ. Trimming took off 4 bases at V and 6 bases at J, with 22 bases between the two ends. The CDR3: CASSPGGFKTAPEAFF. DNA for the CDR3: TGCGCCAGCAGCCCCGGAGGTTTTAAGACAGCCCCTGAAGCTTTCTTT.

CDR3 DNA sequence: TGTGCCAGCAGCCGACAGGGGGCGGTGAATACCGGGGAGCTGTTTTTT. Its translation: CASSRQGAVNTGELFF. The chain recombines TRBV7-3 with TRBJ2-2; 10 positions agree with TRBD1. The germline V gene encodes CDR1 SGHTA and CDR2 FQGTGA. The CDR3 is made up of 16 amino acids. Unmatched junction bases numbered 8, after V lost 5 bases and J lost 5 bases.

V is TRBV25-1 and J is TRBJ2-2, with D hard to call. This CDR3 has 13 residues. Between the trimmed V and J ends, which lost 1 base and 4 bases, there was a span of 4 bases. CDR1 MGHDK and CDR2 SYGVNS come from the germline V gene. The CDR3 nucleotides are TGTGCCAGCAGTGAATGGGGCACCGGGGAGCTGTTTTTT. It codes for CASSEWGTGELFF. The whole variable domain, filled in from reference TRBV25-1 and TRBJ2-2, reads EADIYQTPRYLVIGTGKKITLECSQTMGHDKMYWYQQDPGMELHLIHYSYGVNSTEKGDLSSESTVSRIRTEHFPLTLESARPSHTSQYLCASSEWGTGELFFGEGSRLTVL.

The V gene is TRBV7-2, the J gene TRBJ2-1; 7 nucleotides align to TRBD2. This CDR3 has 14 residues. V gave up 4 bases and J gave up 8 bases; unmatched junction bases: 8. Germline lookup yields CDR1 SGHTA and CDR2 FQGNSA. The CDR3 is CASSSPRLAHEQFF. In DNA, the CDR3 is TGTGCCAGCAGCTCCCCTCGACTAGCCCATGAGCAGTTCTTC.